These T cell receptor beta chains were read from a single sample in a study of T cell repertoires in cytomegalovirus infection. In TCRdb, the reads were re-called with MiXCR into one record per CDR3 protein. The sample gives about 270,000 distinct CDR3 sequences, less than 25% of which show up once; about 21% is in the top ten. These receptors lack a known antigen. Sequencing was performed on cultured PBMCs, taken from culture after CMV antigen stimulation. These receptor sequences come from a human donor in good health (CMV status not recorded). Some clones in this sample may be carry-over from other donors' samples. Both conserved end residues are part of each CDR3. A D gene is named only where the DNA matches it firmly. Size is omitted from some rows. Given values are once, few, many or a class for expanded clones.

J,size,D,length,V,DNA,CDR3
TRBJ2-7,few,NA,11,TRBV12-3/TRBV12-4,TGTGCCAGCGGTGGAGGCTACGAGCAGTACTTC,CASGGGYEQYF
TRBJ1-2,NA,TRBD1,17,TRBV4-3,TGCGCCAGCAGCCAAGATGCGGGGACAGGGGCTAACTATGGCTACACCTTC,CASSQDAGTGANYGYTF
TRBJ2-1,NA,NA,15,TRBV7-8,TGTGCCAGCAAGACGGGACTCAGCTGGAGCAGTGAGCAGTTCTTC,CASKTGLSWSSEQFF
TRBJ2-1,few,TRBD1,14,TRBV20-1,TGCAGTGCAGCTAGACAGGGGACCTACAATGAGCAGTTCTTC,CSAARQGTYNEQFF
TRBJ2-7,NA,NA,13,TRBV20-1,TGCAGTGCCTATTGGGGGAACTCCTACGAGCAGTACTTC,CSAYWGNSYEQYF
TRBJ2-1,NA,NA,15,TRBV11-2,TGTGCCAGCAGCTTACAGTTTGGGAATCACAATGAGCAGTTCTTC,CASSLQFGNHNEQFF
TRBJ2-1,many,NA,13,TRBV7-2,TGTGCCAGCAGCTTAGATCTGAGCAATGAGCAGTTCTTC,CASSLDLSNEQFF
TRBJ2-1,NA,TRBD2,15,TRBV24-1,TGTGCCACCAGTGACACTAGCGGGAGCGGCAATGAGCAGTTCTTC,CATSDTSGSGNEQFF
TRBJ2-5,few,NA,16,TRBV27,TGTGCCAGCAGCGAATATAGCGGCCGGGGGATGGAGACCCAGTACTTC,CASSEYSGRGMETQYF
TRBJ2-5,NA,NA,14,TRBV20-1,TGCAGTGCTACGGAGGGGGGAGGGCCAGAGACCCAGTACTTC,CSATEGGGPETQYF
TRBJ2-1,NA,TRBD2,15,TRBV6-2/TRBV6-3,TGTGCCAGCAGTTACGAAGCGGGAGCGTTCAATGAGCAGTTCTTC,CASSYEAGAFNEQFF
TRBJ1-5,few,NA,15,TRBV20-1,TGCAGTGCTAGTTGGGGGGGGTTTAGCAATCAGCCCCAGCATTTT,CSASWGGFSNQPQHF
TRBJ2-3,many,TRBD2,17,TRBV12-3/TRBV12-4,TGTGCCAGCAGTTTAGTGCCGGGACTAGCGGTTGAAGATACGCAGTATTTT,CASSLVPGLAVEDTQYF
TRBJ1-2,NA,TRBD1,14,TRBV3-1,TGTGCCAGCAGCCCAGGACAGGCACACTATGGCTACACCTTC,CASSPGQAHYGYTF
TRBJ2-1,NA,TRBD2,17,TRBV20-1,TGCAGTGCTAGGGGCTGGACTAGCGGTAGCTCCTACAATGAGCAGTTCTTC,CSARGWTSGSSYNEQFF
TRBJ2-3,NA,TRBD2,17,TRBV4-1,TGCGCCAGCAGCCAACCCACTAGCGGGAGTGCCACAGATACGCAGTATTTT,CASSQPTSGSATDTQYF
TRBJ2-5,few,NA,13,TRBV19,TGTGCCAGTAGTACCGACAGCCAAGAGACCCAGTACTTC,CASSTDSQETQYF
TRBJ2-1,few,TRBD2,15,TRBV29-1,TGCAGCGTTGTAGGGACTAGCGGACAATACAATGAGCAGTTCTTC,CSVVGTSGQYNEQFF
TRBJ2-1,few,NA,14,TRBV5-8,TGTGCCAGCAGCTTGGGACAGGTTAACAATGAGCAGTTCTTC,CASSLGQVNNEQFF
TRBJ1-1,few,TRBD1,13,TRBV20-1,TGCAGTGCTCCTACAGGGGAGGGAACTGAAGCTTTCTTT,CSAPTGEGTEAFF
TRBJ2-1,NA,NA,14,TRBV7-2,TGTGCCAGCAGCTTAAGACGATCCCACAATGAGCAGTTCTTC,CASSLRRSHNEQFF
TRBJ2-1,NA,TRBD2,16,TRBV11-2,TGTGCCAGCAGCCGGGTGGGTCTAGCGGCCTACAATGAGCAGTTCTTC,CASSRVGLAAYNEQFF
TRBJ2-5,few,TRBD1,14,TRBV7-6,TGTGCCAGCAGCGGGTGGACAGGGAAAGAGACCCAGTACTTC,CASSGWTGKETQYF
TRBJ2-1,few,NA,16,TRBV4-1,TGCGCCAGCAGCCAAGACCGGATGGGGCTAGGCAATGAGCAGTTCTTC,CASSQDRMGLGNEQFF
TRBJ2-5,few,TRBD1,15,TRBV28,TGTGCCAGCAGTTTAGAGGGGGCTGGTCAAGAGACCCAGTACTTC,CASSLEGAGQETQYF